This passage covers 6 T cell receptor beta chains from one sample sequenced in a study of blood T cell dynamics during melanoma immunotherapy (dated by TCRdb to 2020 to 2021). The receptor library was made with the immunoSEQ multiplex PCR assay. As stored in TCRdb, this immuneACCESS dataset retains in-frame rearrangements with V and J assigned. A fraction of the clones does not appear; measured against another copy, unresolved V genes explain less than half of the discrepancy, and the remainder lacks a known reason. The sample records about 4,200 clones, 88% of which are singletons. The ten biggest clones cover 4% to 5% of the sample. According to the study, the label for this sample's time point signals: week 3, after first cycle of checkpoint inhibitor. Sequencing was performed on blood, taken from a patient treated with checkpoint blockade. The receptors stem from a human donor with melanoma.

J is TRBJ1-2 and V is TRBV11-2, with D uncertain. The CDR3 totals 14 residues. Trimming shortened V by 3 bases and J by 0 bases, and 8 bases separated the two germline ends. CDR1 and CDR2 from the germline V gene are SGHAT and FQNNGV. CDR3 residues: CASSFPGTNYGYTF. CDR3 DNA: TGTGCCAGCAGCTTTCCAGGAACTAACTATGGCTACACCTTC.

The chain couples TRBV11-3 to TRBJ1-1; TRBD1 matches at 9 bases. The CDR3 runs to 13 residues. Germline CDR1 is SGHNT and CDR2 is YENEEA. The V segment lost 5 bases and the J segment 7 bases; nucleotides outside the gene matches: 5. The CDR3 nucleotides are TGTGCCAGCAGCCTCTACAGGGGGCGTGAAGCTTTCTTT. Encoded protein: CASSLYRGREAFF.

This chain joins TRBV6-5 and TRBJ1-5, with a weak D call TRBD1 (5 bases). Trimming removed 1 base at V and 6 bases at J, with 13 bases between. Per germline, CDR1 MNHEY and CDR2 SVGAGI. CDR3 length: 15 residues. Here the CDR3 DNA reads TGTGCCAGCAGTTACTACCCAGGGAACAGTCAGCCCCAGCATTTT. Protein: CASSYYPGNSQPQHF.

The chain has TRBV10-1 and TRBJ1-2, with unresolved D. V lost 1 base, J lost 1 base, and 4 bases lay in between. Germline V gene sequence: CDR1 WNHNN, CDR2 SYGVQD (reference sequence). The CDR3 loop spans 13 amino acids. CDR3 sequence: CASSEWINYGYTF. The CDR3 DNA is TGCGCCAGCAGTGAGTGGATTAACTATGGCTACACCTTC.

The rearrangement joins TRBV7-8 to TRBJ1-6; D is perhaps TRBD1 (5 bases). Germline V gene sequence: CDR1 SGHVS, CDR2 FQNEAQ. The CDR3 length is 14 residues. V dropped 7 bases and J dropped 7 bases, with 14 bases sitting between them. This chain's CDR3 is CASTGGTENSPLHF. Here the CDR3 DNA reads TGTGCCAGCACCGGTGGGACGGAGAATTCACCCCTCCACTTT.

The V and J genes are TRBV4-3 and TRBJ2-7, with TRBD1 matching over 9 bases. The CDR3 runs to 20 residues. V trimming: 2 bases; J trimming: 5 bases; junction bases outside the gene matches: 22. Germline values: CDR1 LGHNA, CDR2 YSLEER. The CDR3 sequence: CASSQYPGQGKIAGANEQYF. For the CDR3, the DNA is TGCGCCAGCAGCCAATACCCGGGACAGGGTAAAATCGCGGGAGCCAACGAGCAGTACTTC.